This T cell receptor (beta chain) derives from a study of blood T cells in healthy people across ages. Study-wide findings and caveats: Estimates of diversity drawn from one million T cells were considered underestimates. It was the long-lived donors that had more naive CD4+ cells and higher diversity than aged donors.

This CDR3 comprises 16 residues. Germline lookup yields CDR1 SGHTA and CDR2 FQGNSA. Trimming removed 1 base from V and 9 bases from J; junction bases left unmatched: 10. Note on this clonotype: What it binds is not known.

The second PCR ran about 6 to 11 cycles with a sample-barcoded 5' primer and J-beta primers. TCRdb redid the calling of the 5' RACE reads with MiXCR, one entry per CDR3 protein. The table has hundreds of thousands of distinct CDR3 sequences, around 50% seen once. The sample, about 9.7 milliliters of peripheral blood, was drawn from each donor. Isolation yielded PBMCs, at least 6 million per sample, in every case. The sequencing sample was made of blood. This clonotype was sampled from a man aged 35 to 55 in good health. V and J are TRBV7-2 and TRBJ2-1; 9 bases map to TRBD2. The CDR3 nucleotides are TGTGCCAGCAGCTTAGGCCGGGCGGGGGGGCTGAGTGAGCAGTTCTTC. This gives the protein CASSLGRAGGLSEQFF.